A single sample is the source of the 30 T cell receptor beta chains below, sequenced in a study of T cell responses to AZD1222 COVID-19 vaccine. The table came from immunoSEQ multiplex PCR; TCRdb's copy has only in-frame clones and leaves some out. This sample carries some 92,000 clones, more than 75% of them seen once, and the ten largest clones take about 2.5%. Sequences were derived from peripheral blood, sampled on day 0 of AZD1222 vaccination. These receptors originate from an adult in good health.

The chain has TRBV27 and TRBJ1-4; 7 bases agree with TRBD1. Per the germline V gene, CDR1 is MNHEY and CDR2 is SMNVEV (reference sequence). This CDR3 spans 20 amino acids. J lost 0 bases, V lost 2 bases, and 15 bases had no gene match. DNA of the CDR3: TGTGCCAGCAGTTTAAAGGGTCCGGGACAGAGGAGAGCAACTAATGAAAAACTGTTTTTT. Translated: CASSLKGPGQRRATNEKLFF.

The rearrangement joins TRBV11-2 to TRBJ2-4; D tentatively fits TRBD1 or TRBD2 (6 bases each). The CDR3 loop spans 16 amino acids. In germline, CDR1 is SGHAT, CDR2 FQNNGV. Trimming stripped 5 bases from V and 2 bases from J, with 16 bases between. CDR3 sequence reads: CASSLSGGGPKNIQYF. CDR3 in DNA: TGTGCCAGCAGCCTCTCTGGAGGGGGACCCAAAAACATTCAGTACTTC.

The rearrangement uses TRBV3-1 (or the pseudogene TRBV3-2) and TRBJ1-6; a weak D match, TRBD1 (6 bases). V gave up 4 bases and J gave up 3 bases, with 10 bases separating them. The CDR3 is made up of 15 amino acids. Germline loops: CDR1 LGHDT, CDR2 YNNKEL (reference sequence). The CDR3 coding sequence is TGTGCCAGCAGCCCAGGACAGTTCTATAATTCACCCCTCCACTTT. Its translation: CASSPGQFYNSPLHF.

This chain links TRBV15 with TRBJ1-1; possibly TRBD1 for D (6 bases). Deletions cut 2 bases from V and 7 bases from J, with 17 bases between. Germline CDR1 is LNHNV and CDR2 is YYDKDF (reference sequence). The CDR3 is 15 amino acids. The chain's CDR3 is CATSRKSTGFGEAFF. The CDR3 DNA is TGTGCCACCAGCAGAAAATCGACAGGATTCGGTGAAGCTTTCTTT.

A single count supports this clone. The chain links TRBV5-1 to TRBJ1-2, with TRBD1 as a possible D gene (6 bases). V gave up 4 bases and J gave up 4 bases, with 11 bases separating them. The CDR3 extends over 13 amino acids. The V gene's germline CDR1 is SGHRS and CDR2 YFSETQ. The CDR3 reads CASSPDSIYGYTF. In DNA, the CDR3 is TGCGCCAGCAGCCCGGACAGCATCTATGGCTACACCTTC.

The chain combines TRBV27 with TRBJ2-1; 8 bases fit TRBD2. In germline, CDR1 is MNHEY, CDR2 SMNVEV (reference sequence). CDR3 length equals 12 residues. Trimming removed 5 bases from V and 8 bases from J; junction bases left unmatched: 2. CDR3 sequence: CASSRGGDEQFF. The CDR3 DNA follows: TGTGCCAGCAGTCGGGGGGGAGATGAGCAGTTCTTC.

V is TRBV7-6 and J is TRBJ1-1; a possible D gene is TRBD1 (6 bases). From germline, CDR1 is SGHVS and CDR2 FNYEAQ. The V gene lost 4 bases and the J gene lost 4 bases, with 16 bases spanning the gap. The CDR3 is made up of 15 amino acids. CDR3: CASSSVQGYTTEAFF. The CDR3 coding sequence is TGTGCCAGCAGCTCGGTTCAGGGGTATACCACTGAAGCTTTCTTT.

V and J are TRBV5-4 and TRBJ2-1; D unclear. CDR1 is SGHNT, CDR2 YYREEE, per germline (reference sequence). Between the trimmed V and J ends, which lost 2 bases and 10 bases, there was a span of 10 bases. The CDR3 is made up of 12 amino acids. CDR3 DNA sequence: TGTGCCAGCAGCTTTAGGCACGACGAGCAGTTCTTC. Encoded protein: CASSFRHDEQFF.

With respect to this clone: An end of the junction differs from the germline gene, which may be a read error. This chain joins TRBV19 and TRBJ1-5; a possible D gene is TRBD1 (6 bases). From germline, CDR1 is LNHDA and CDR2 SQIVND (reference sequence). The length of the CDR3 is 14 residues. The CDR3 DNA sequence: TGTGCCAGTAGTATAACCGGGGGCAACCAGCCCCAGCATTTT. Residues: CASSITGGNQPQHF.

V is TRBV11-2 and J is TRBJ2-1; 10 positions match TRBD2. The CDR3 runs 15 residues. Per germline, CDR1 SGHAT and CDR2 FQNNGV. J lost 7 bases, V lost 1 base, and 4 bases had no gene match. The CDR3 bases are TGTGCCAGCAGCTTAGGGTCTAGCGGGAGTAATGAGCAGTTCTTC. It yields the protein CASSLGSSGSNEQFF. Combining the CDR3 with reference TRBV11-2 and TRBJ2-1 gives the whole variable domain EAGVAQSPRYKIIEKRQSVAFWCNPISGHATLYWYQQILGQGPKLLIQFQNNGVVDDSQLPKDRFSAERLKGVDSTLKIQPAKLEDSAVYLCASSLGSSGSNEQFFGPGTRLTVL.

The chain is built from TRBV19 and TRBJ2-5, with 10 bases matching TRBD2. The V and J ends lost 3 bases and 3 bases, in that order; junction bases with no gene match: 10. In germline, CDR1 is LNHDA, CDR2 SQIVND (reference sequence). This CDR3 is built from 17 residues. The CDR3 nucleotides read TGTGCCAGTAGTATTACCACACTAGCGGGGTCGAAAGAGACCCAGTACTTC. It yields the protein CASSITTLAGSKETQYF.

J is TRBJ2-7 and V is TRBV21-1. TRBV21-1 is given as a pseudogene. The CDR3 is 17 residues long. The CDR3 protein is CASSKPPGLIRAHEQYF. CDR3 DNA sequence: TGTGCCAGCAGCAAACCCCCGGGGTTGATCAGGGCCCACGAGCAGTACTTC.

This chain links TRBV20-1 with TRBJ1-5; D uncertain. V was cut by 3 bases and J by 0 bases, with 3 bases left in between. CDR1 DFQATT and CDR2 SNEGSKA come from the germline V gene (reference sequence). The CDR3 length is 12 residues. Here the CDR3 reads CSASPSNQPQHF. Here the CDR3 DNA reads TGCAGTGCTAGTCCTAGCAATCAGCCCCAGCATTTT.

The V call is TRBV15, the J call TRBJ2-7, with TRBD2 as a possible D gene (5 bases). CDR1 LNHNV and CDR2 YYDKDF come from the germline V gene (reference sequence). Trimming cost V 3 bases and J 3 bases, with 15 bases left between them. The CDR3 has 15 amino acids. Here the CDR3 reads CATSSGRGAGYEQYF. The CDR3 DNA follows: TGTGCCACCAGCAGTGGACGGGGAGCTGGCTACGAGCAGTACTTC.

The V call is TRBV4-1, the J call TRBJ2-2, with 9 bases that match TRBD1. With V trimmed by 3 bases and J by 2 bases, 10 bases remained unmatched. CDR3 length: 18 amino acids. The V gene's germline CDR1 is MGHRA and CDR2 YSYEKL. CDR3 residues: CASSQTYTGGSNTGELFF. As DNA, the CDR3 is TGCGCCAGCAGCCAGACCTATACAGGGGGCTCAAACACCGGGGAGCTGTTTTTT.

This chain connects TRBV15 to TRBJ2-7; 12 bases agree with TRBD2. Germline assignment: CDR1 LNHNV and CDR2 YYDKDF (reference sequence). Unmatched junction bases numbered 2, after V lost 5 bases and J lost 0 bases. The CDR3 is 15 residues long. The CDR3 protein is CATSVTSGSSYEQYF. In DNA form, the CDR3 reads TGTGCCACCAGCGTGACTAGCGGGAGCTCCTACGAGCAGTACTTC.

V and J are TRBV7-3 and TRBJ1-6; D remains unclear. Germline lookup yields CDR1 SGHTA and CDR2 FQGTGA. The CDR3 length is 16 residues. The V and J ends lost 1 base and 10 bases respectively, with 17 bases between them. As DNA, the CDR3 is TGTGCCAGCAGCTTAATACGGGTACGGGGAGGCTCACCCCTCCACTTT. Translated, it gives CASSLIRVRGGSPLHF.

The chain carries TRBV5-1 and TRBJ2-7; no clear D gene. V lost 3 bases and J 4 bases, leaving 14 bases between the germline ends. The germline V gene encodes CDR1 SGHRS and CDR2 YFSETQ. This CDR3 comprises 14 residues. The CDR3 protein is CASSSGLITYEQYF. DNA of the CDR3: TGCGCCAGCAGCTCCGGCCTCATAACATACGAGCAGTACTTC.

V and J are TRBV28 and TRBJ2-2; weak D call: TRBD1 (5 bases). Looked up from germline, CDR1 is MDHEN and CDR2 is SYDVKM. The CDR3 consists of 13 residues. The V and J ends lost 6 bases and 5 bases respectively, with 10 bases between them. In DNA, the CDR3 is TGTGCCAGCAGAGCAACAGGAACCGGGGAGCTGTTTTTT. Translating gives CASRATGTGELFF.

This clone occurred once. The CDR3 protein is CASSPLGGNTEAFF. The CDR3 region has the DNA TGTGCCAGCAGCCCTTTAGGGGGGAACACTGAAGCTTTCTTT. The rearrangement joins TRBV3-1 (or the pseudogene TRBV3-2) to TRBJ1-1, with a possible D match to TRBD1 (6 bases). The V end lost 4 bases, the J end lost 1 base, and 10 bases lay between the germline ends. Germline CDR1 LGHDT, CDR2 YNNKEL (reference sequence). The CDR3 consists of 14 residues.

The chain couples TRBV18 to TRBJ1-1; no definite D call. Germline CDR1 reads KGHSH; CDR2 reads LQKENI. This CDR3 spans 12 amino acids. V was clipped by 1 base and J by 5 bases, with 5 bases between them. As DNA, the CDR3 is TGTGCCAGCTCACCACTAGGAACTGAAGCTTTCTTT. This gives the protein CASSPLGTEAFF.

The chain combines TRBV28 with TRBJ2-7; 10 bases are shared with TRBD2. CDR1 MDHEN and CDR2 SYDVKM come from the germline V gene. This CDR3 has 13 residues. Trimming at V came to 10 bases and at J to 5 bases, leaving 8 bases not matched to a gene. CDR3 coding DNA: TGTGCCACGGGCCTAGCGGGAGAAAACGAGCAGTACTTC. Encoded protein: CATGLAGENEQYF.

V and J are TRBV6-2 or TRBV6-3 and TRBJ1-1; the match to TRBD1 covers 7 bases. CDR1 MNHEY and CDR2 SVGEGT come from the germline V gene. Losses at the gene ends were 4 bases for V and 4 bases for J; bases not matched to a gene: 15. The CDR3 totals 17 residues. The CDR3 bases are TGTGCCAGCAGTTTAACCGGGACAGCGGCTTTGGCCACTGAAGCTTTCTTT. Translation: CASSLTGTAALATEAFF.

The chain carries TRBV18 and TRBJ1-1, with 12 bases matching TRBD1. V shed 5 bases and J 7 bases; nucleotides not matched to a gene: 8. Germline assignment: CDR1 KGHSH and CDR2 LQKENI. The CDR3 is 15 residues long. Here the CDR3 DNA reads TGTGCCAGCTCAGCCGGGACAGGGGGCGCTTATGAAGCTTTCTTT. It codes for CASSAGTGGAYEAFF.

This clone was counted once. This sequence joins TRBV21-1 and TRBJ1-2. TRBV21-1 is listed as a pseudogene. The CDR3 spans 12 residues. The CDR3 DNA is TGTGCCAGCAGCAAAGCTCCTACCGGCTACACCTTC. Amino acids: CASSKAPTGYTF.

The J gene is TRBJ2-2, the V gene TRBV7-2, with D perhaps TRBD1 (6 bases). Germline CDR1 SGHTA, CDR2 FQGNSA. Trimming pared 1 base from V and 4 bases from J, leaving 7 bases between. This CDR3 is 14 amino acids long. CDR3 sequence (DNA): TGTGCCAGCAGCTTAGGCAGGGGCACCGGGGAGCTGTTTTTT. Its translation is CASSLGRGTGELFF.

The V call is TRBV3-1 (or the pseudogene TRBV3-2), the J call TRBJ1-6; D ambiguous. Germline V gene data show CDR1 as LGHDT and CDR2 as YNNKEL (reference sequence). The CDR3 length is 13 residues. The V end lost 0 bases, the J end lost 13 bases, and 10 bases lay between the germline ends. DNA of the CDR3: TGTGCCAGCAGCCAAGATCTCACGGGTCCCCTCCACTTT. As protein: CASSQDLTGPLHF.

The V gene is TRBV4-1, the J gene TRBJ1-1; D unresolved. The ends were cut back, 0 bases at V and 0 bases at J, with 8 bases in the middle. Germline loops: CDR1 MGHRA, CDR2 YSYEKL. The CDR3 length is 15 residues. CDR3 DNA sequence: TGCGCCAGCAGCCAAGATGGCAGTCTGAACACTGAAGCTTTCTTT. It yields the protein CASSQDGSLNTEAFF.

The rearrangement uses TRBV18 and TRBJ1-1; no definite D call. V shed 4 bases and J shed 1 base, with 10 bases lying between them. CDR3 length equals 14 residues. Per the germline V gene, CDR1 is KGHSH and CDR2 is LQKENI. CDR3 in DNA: TGTGCCAGCTCACTCGGACGGGGGAACACTGAAGCTTTCTTT. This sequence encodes CASSLGRGNTEAFF.

In DNA, the CDR3 is TGTGCCAGCAGCTATCTAGCGGGAGGCACAGATACGCAGTATTTT. Amino acid sequence: CASSYLAGGTDTQYF. V and J are TRBV3-1 (or the pseudogene TRBV3-2) and TRBJ2-3, with 10 bases lining up with TRBD2. Germline lookup yields CDR1 LGHDT and CDR2 YNNKEL (reference sequence). This CDR3 has 15 residues. J gave up 1 base and V 5 bases, and 3 bases lay outside the gene matches.